This entry describes one T cell receptor (beta chain). Its target is not known. This CDR3 has 15 amino acids. J lost 2 bases, V lost 5 bases, and 9 bases had no gene match. The V gene's germline CDR1 is SGHNT and CDR2 YENEEA. The data were taken from a study of graft-versus-host responses after intestinal transplantation. Findings and limits, study-wide: Some patients had graft-donor T cell macrochimerism. In their allografts, the ratios of graft-versus-host to host-versus-graft T cell clones were high. Recipient marrow contained GvH clones, some of which appeared first in ileum or blood.

Assay used: immunoSEQ multiplex PCR; TCRdb lists only in-frame clones, some missing. The table records tens of thousands of clones, 85% to 95% of them present only once. This TCR derives from a human donor who was the organ donor for an intestinal transplant. J is TRBJ2-7 and V is TRBV11-3, with 7 positions matching TRBD2. The material sequenced was unstimulated CD8+ T cells sorted from spleen or lymph node cells, taken before transplant. CDR3 protein: CASSEGAGTTYEQYF. The CDR3 nucleotides read TGTGCCAGCAGCGAAGGAGCGGGGACTACCTACGAGCAGTACTTC.